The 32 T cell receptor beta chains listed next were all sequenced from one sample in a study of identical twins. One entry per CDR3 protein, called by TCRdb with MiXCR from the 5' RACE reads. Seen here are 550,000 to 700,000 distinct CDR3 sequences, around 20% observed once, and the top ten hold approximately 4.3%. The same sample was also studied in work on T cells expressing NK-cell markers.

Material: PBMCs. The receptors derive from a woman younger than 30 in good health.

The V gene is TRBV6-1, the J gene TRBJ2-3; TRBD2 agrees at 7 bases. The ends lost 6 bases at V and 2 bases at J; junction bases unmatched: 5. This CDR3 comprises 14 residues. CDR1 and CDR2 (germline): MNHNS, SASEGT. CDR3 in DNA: TGTGCCAGCAGCCGGGGGGACTACACAGATACGCAGTATTTT. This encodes CASSRGDYTDTQYF.

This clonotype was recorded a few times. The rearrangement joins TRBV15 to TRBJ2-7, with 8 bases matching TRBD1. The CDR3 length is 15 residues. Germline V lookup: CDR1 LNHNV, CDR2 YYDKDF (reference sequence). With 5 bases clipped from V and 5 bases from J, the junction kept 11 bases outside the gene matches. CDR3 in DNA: TGTGCCACCAGCCCAGGGGGCAGGGGGCGGAACGAGCAGTACTTC. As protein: CATSPGGRGRNEQYF.

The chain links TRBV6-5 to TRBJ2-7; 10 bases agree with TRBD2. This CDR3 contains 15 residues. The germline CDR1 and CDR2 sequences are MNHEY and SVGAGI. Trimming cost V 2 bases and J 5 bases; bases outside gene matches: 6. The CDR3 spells CASSYEGAGGNEQYF. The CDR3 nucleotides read TGTGCCAGCAGTTACGAGGGAGCGGGAGGGAACGAGCAGTACTTC.

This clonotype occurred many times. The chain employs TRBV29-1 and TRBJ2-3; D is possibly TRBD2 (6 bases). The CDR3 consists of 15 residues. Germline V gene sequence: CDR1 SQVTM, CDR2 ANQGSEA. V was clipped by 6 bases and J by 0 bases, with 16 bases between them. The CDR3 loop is CSVAEGGTSTDTQYF. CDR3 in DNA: TGCAGCGTGGCTGAGGGCGGGACTAGCACAGATACGCAGTATTTT.

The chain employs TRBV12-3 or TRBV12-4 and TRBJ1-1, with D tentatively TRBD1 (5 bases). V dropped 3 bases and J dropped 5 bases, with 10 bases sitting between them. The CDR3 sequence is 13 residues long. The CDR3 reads CASSFDSWTEAFF. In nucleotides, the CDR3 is TGTGCCAGCAGTTTTGACAGTTGGACTGAAGCTTTCTTT.

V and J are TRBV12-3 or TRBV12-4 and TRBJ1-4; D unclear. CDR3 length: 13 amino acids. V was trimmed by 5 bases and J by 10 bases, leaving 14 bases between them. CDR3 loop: CASSPSRLGKLFF. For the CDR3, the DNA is TGTGCCAGCAGTCCCTCCCGGTTGGGAAAACTGTTTTTT.

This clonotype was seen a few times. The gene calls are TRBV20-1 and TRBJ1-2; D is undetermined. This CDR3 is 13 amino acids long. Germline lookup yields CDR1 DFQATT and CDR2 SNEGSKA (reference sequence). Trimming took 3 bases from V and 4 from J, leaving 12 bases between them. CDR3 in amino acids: CSASVRSSYGYTF. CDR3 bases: TGCAGTGCTAGTGTTAGGTCGTCCTATGGCTACACCTTC.

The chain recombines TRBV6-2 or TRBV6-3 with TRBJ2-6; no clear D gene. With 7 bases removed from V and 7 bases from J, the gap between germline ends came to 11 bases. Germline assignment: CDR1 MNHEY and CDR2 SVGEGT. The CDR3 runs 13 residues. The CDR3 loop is CASTPATANVLTF. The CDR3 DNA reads TGTGCCAGCACCCCCGCGACCGCCAACGTCCTGACTTTC.

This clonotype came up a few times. CDR3 amino acids: CASSLFRTGVDEQYF. CDR3 bases: TGTGCCAGCAGCTTGTTCAGGACAGGGGTTGACGAGCAGTACTTC. This rearrangement joins TRBV7-2 to TRBJ2-7; TRBD1 agrees at 9 bases. Trimming at V came to 3 bases and at J to 5 bases, leaving 8 bases not matched to a gene. The CDR3 is 15 residues long. Germline lookup yields CDR1 SGHTA and CDR2 FQGNSA.

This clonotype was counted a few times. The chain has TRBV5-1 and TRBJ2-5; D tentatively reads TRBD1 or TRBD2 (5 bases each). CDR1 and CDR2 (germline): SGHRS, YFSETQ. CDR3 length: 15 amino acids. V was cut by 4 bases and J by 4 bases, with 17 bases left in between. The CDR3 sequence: CASSPRGGRGETQYF. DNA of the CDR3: TGCGCCAGCAGCCCCCGGGGCGGCCGGGGAGAGACCCAGTACTTC.

CDR3 nucleotide sequence: TGTGCCAGCAGTTACGGCCAGGGACCCTCCTACGAGCAGTACTTC. Its translation is CASSYGQGPSYEQYF. The chain combines TRBV6-5 with TRBJ2-7; D is perhaps TRBD1 or TRBD2 (5 bases each). This CDR3 contains 15 residues. Germline-derived CDR1 and CDR2 are MNHEY and SVGAGI. V was shortened by 2 bases and J by 0 bases, with 11 bases between the two germline ends.

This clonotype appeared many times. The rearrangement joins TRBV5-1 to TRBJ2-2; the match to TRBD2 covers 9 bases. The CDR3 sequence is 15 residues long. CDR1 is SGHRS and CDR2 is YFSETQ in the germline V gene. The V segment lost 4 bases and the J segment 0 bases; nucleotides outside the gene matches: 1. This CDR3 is CASSASGANTGELFF. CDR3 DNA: TGCGCCAGCAGCGCTAGCGGGGCGAACACCGGGGAGCTGTTTTTT.

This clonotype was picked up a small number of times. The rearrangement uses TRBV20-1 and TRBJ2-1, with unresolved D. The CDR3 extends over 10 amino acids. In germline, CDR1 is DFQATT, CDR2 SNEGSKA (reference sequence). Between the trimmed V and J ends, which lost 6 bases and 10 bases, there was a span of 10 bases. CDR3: CSAPLREQFF. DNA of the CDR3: TGCAGTGCCCCCCTCCGGGAGCAGTTCTTC.

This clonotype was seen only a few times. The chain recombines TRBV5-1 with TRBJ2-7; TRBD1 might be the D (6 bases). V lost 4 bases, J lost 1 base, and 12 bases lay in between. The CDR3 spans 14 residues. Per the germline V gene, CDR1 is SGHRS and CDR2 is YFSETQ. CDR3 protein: CASSLRQESYEQYF. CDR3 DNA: TGCGCCAGCAGCCTAAGACAGGAATCCTACGAGCAGTACTTC.

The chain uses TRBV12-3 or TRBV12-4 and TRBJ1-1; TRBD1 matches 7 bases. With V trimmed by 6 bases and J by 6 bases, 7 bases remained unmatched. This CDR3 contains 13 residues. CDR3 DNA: TGTGCCAGCAGCCTGACAGGGCTTCCTGAAGCTTTCTTT. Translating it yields CASSLTGLPEAFF.

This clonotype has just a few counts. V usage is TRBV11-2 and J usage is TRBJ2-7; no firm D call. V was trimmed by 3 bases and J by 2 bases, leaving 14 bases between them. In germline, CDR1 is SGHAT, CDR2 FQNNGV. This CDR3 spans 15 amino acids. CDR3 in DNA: TGTGCCAGCAGCTTCTCCAGAGCGACCCCCTACGAGCAGTACTTC. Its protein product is CASSFSRATPYEQYF. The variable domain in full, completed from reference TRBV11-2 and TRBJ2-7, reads EAGVAQSPRYKIIEKRQSVAFWCNPISGHATLYWYQQILGQGPKLLIQFQNNGVVDDSQLPKDRFSAERLKGVDSTLKIQPAKLEDSAVYLCASSFSRATPYEQYFGPGTRLTVT.

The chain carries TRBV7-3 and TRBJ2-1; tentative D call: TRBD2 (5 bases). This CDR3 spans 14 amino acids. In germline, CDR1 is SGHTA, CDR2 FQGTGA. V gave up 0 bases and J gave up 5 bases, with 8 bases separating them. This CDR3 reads CASSLTASHNEQFF. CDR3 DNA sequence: TGTGCCAGCAGCTTAACTGCTAGCCACAATGAGCAGTTCTTC.

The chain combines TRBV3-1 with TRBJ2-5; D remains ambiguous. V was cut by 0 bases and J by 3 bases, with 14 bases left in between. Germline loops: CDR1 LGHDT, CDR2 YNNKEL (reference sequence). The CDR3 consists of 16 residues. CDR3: CASSQDGEGPEETQYF. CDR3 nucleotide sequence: TGTGCCAGCAGCCAAGATGGGGAAGGGCCGGAAGAGACCCAGTACTTC.

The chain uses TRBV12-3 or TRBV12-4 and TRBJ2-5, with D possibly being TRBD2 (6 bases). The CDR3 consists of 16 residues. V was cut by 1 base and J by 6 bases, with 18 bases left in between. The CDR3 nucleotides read TGTGCCAGCAGTTTAGGGTCGGGACTTCGGCGGCAGACCCAGTACTTC. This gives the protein CASSLGSGLRRQTQYF.

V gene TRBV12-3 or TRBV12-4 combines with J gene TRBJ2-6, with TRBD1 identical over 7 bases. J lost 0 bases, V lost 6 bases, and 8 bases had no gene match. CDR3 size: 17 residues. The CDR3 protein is CASSLTGVASGANVLTF. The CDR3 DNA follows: TGTGCCAGCAGCTTAACAGGGGTAGCCTCTGGGGCCAACGTCCTGACTTTC.

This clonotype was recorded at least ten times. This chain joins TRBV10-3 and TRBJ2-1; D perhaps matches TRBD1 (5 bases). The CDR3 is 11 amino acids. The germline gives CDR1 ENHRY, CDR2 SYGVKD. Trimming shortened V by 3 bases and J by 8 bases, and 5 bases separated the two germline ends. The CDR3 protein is CAISEGDEQFF. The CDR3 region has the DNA TGTGCCATCAGTGAAGGGGATGAGCAGTTCTTC.

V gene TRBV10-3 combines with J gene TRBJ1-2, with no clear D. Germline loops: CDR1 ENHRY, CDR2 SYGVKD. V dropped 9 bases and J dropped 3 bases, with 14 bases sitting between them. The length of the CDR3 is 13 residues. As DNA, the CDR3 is TGTGCCATTTCAAAGCCCGGCGACTATGGCTACACCTTC. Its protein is CAISKPGDYGYTF.

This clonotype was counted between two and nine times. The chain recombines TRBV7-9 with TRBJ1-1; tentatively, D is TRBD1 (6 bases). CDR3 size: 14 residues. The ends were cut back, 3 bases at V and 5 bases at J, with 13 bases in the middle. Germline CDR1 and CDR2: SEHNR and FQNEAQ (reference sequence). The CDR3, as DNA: TGTGCCAGCAGCTTCGGCAGGGGAGAGACTGAAGCTTTCTTT. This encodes CASSFGRGETEAFF.

The CDR3: CASGFRIQETQYF. In DNA, the CDR3 is TGTGCTAGTGGTTTTCGGATCCAAGAGACCCAGTACTTC. V and J are TRBV12-5 and TRBJ2-5; D remains unclear. From germline, CDR1 is LGHNT and CDR2 FRNRAP. The V gene lost 3 bases and the J gene lost 1 base, with 6 bases spanning the gap. This CDR3 region has 13 residues.

For the CDR3, the DNA is TGTGCCAGCAGTCCCCTTAGGGCCTTTAATAATTCACCCCTCCACTTT. It codes for CASSPLRAFNNSPLHF. The chain has TRBV6-1 and TRBJ1-6, with D unclear. This CDR3 is 16 amino acids long. Germline-derived CDR1 and CDR2 are MNHNS and SASEGT. Deletions cut 5 bases from V and 5 bases from J, with 16 bases between.

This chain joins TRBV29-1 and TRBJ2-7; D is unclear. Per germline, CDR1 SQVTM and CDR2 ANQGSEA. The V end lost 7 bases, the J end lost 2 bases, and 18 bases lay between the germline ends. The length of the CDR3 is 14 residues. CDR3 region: CSAETRGPTYEQYF. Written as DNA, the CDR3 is TGCAGCGCCGAAACCAGAGGACCGACCTACGAGCAGTACTTC.

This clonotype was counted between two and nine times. The CDR3: CASSSRLAEQFF. CDR3 bases: TGTGCCAGCAGCTCAAGACTAGCGGAGCAGTTCTTC. This sequence joins TRBV7-2 and TRBJ2-1; 8 bases match TRBD2. V lost 4 bases, J lost 10 bases, and 3 bases stayed unmatched. CDR3 length: 12 residues. From germline, CDR1 is SGHTA and CDR2 FQGNSA.

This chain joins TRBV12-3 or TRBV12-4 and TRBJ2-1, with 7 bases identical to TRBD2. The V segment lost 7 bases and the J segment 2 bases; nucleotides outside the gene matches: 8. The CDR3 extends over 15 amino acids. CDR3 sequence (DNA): TGTGCCAGCACCCTTATGGCGGGGGCCTACAATGAGCAGTTCTTC. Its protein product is CASTLMAGAYNEQFF.

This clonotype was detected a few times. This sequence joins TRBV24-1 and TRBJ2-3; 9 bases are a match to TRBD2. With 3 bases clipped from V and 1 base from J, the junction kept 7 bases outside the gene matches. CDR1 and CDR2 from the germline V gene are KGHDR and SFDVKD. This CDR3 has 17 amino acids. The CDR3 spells CATSDNEGGRGTDTQYF. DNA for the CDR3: TGTGCCACCAGTGATAATGAGGGCGGGAGGGGCACAGATACGCAGTATTTT.

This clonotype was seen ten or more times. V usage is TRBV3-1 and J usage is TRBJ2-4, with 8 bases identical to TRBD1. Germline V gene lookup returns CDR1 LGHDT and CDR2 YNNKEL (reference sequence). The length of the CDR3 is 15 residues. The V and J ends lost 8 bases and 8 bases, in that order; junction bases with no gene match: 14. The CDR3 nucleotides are TGTGCCAGCGGAGAATGGGCAGGGGGCCCGGACATTCAGTACTTC. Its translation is CASGEWAGGPDIQYF.

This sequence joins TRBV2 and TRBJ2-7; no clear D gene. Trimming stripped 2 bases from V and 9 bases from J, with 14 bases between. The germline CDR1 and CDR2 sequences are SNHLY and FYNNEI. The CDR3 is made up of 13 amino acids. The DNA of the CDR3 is TGTGCCAGCAGTGAAACTTCAGACTCTGGGCAGTACTTC. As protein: CASSETSDSGQYF.

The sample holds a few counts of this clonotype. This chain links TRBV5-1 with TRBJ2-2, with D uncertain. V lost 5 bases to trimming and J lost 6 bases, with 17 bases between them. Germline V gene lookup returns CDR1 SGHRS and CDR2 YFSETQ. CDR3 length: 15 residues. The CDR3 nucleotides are TGCGCCAGCAGGTTTGATCCAGCTGATCCCGGGGAGCTGTTTTTT. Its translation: CASRFDPADPGELFF.